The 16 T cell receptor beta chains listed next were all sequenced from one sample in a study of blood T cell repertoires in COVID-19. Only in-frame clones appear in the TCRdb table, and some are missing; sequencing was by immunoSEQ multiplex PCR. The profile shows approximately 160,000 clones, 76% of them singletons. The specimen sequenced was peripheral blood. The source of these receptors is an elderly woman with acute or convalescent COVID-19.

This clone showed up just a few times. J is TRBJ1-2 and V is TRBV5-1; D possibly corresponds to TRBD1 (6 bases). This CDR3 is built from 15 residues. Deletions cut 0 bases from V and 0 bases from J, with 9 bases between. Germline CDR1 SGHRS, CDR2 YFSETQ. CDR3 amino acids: CASSLDQGTNYGYTF. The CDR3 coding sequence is TGCGCCAGCAGCTTGGATCAGGGGACTAACTATGGCTACACCTTC. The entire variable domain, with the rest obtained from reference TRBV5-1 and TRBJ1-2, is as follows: KAGVTQTPRYLIKTRGQQVTLSCSPISGHRSVSWYQQTPGQGLQFLFEYFSETQRNKGNFPGRFSGRQFSNSRSEMNVSTLELGDSALYLCASSLDQGTNYGYTFGSGTRLTVV.

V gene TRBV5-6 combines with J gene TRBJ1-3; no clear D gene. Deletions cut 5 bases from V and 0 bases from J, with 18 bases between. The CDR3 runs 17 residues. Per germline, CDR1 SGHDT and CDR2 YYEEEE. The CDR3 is CASRILGVQSSGNTIYF. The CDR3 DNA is TGTGCCAGCAGGATTCTCGGGGTTCAGAGCTCTGGAAACACCATATATTTT. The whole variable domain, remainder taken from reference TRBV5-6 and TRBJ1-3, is DAGVTQSPTHLIKTRGQQVTLRCSPKSGHDTVSWYQQALGQGPQFIFQYYEEEERQRGNFPDRFSGHQFPNYSSELNVNALLLGDSALYLCASRILGVQSSGNTIYFGEGSWLTVV.

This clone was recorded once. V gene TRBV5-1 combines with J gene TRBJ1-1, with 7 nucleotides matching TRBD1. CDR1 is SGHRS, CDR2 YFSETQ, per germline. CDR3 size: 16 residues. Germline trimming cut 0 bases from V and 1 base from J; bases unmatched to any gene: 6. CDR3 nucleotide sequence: TGCGCCAGCAGCTTGGCCGGGGACAGATCGAACACTGAAGCTTTCTTT. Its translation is CASSLAGDRSNTEAFF.

Here the CDR3 reads CAWSGWRSQPYEQYF. CDR3 sequence (DNA): TGTGCCTGGAGTGGGTGGCGGAGCCAACCCTACGAGCAGTACTTC. The chain is built from TRBV30 and TRBJ2-7; D ambiguous. V dropped 1 base and J dropped 2 bases, with 15 bases sitting between them. The V gene's germline CDR1 is GTSNPN and CDR2 SVGIG (reference sequence). The CDR3 extends over 15 amino acids.

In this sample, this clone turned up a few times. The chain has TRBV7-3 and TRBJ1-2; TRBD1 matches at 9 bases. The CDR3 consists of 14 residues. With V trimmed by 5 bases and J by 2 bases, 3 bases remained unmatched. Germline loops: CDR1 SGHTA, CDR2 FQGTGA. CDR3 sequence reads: CASSPDRGNYGYTF. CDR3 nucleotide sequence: TGTGCCAGCAGCCCTGACAGGGGGAACTATGGCTACACCTTC.

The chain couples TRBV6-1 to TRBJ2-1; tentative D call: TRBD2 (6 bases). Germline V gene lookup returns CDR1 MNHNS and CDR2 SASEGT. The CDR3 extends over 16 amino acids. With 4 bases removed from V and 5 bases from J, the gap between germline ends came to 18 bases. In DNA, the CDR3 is TGTGCCAGCAGTGTGACCGGGACTCCGACCGACAATGAGCAGTTCTTC. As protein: CASSVTGTPTDNEQFF.

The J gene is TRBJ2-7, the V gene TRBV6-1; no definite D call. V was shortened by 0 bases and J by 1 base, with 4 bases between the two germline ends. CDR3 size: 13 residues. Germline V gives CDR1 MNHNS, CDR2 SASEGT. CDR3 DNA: TGTGCCAGCAGTGAAGCACGGTCCTACGAGCAGTACTTC. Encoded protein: CASSEARSYEQYF.

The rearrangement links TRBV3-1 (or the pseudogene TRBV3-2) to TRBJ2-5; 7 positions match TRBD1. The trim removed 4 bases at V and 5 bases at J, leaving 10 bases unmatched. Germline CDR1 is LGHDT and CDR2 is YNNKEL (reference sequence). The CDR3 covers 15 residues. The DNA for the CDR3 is TGTGCCAGCAGCCTCAAAAGGGACAGAGGCGAGACCCAGTACTTC. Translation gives CASSLKRDRGETQYF.

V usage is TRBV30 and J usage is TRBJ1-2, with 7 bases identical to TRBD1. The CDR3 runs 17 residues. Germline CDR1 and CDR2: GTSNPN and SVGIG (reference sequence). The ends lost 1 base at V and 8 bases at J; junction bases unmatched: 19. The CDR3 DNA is TGTGCCTGGAGTGGCACAGGGGACCCCAAAGAATCTGAGGGCTACACCTTC. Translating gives CAWSGTGDPKESEGYTF. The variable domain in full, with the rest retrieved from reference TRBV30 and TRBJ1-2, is SQTIHQWPATLVQPVGSPLSLECTVEGTSNPNLYWYRQAAGRGLQLLFYSVGIGQISSEVPQNLSASRPQDRQFILSSKKLLLSDSGFYLCAWSGTGDPKESEGYTFGSGTRLTVV.

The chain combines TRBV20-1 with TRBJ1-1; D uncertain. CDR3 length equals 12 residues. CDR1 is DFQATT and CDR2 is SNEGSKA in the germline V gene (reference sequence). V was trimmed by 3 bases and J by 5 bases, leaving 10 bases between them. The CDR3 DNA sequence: TGCAGTGCTAGTTACGGGAAGACTGAAGCTTTCTTT. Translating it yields CSASYGKTEAFF.

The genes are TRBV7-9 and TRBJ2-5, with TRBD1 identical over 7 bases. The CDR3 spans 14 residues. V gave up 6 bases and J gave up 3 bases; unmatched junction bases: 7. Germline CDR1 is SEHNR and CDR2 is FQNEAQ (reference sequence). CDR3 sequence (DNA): TGTGCCAGCAGACCGACAGGGACCGAAGAGACCCAGTACTTC. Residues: CASRPTGTEETQYF.

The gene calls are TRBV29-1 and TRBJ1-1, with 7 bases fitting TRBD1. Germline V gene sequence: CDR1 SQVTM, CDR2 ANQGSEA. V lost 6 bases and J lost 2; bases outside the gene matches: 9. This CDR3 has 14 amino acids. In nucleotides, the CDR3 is TGCAGCGTGGTCAGGGGGATGCTTAACACTGAAGCTTTCTTT. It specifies CSVVRGMLNTEAFF.

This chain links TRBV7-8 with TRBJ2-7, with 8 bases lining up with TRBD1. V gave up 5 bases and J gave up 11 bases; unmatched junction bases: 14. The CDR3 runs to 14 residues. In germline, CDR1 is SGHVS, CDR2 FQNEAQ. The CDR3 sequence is CASSQQGGPSGKYF. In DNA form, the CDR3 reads TGTGCCAGCAGCCAACAGGGGGGCCCCAGTGGGAAGTACTTC.

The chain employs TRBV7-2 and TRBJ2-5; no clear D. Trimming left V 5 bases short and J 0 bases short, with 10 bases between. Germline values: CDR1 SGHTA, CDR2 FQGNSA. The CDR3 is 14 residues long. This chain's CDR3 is CASSLRHYQETQYF. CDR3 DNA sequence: TGTGCCAGCAGCCTAAGACATTACCAAGAGACCCAGTACTTC. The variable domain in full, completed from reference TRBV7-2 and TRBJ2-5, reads GAGVSQSPSNKVTEKGKDVELRCDPISGHTALYWYRQSLGQGLEFLIYFQGNSAPDKSGLPSDRFSAERTGGSVSTLTIQRTQQEDSAVYLCASSLRHYQETQYFGPGTRLLVL.

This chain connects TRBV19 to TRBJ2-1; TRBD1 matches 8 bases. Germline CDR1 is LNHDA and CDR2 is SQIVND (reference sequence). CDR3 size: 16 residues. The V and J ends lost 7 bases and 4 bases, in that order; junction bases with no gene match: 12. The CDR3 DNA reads TGTGCCAGTACCCGACTCGGACAGGGAATATACAATGAGCAGTTCTTC. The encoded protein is CASTRLGQGIYNEQFF. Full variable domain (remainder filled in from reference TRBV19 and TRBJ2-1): DGGITQSPKYLFRKEGQNVTLSCEQNLNHDAMYWYRQDPGQGLRLIYYSQIVNDFQKGDIAEGYSVSREKKESFPLTVTSAQKNPTAFYLCASTRLGQGIYNEQFFGPGTRLTVL.

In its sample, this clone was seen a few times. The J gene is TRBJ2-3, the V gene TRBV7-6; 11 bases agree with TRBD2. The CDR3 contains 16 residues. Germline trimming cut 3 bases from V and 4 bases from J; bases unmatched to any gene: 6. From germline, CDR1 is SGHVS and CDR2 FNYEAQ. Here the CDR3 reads CASSLTSGVFADTQYF. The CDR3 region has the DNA TGTGCCAGCAGCTTGACTAGCGGGGTCTTCGCAGATACGCAGTATTTT. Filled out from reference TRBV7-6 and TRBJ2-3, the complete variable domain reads GAGVSQSPRYKVTKRGQDVALRCDPISGHVSLYWYRQALGQGPEFLTYFNYEAQQDKSGLPNDRFSAERPEGSISTLTIQRTEQRDSAMYRCASSLTSGVFADTQYFGPGTRLTVL.